This T cell receptor (beta chain) was sequenced for a study of T cell clones after liver transplantation. Study information: A pre-transplant mixed lymphocyte reaction with TCRbeta sequencing defined graft-donor-reactive clones followed in post-transplant blood. As an antigen-independent comparator, third-party-reactive TCRbeta sequences came from pre-transplant mixed lymphocyte reactions. At least one year of complete immunosuppression withdrawal without enzymes over twice normal defined tolerance.

Only in-frame clones appear in the TCRdb table, and some are missing; sequencing was by immunoSEQ multiplex PCR. The table has 70,000 or so clones, 90% seen once; the top ten hold approximately 2.5%. CDR3 size: 15 residues. Germline V CDR1 and CDR2: SGHAT, FQNNGV. V was trimmed by 1 base and J by 13 bases, leaving 19 bases between them. Sequencing used CD4+ T cells from blood, obtained before liver transplant. This TCR came from a human donor who received a liver transplant. The chain carries TRBV11-2 and TRBJ1-4, with D possibly being TRBD1 (6 bases). The CDR3 spells CASSLVTGTAPILFF. In nucleotides, the CDR3 is TGTGCCAGCAGCTTAGTCACAGGGACGGCTCCTATACTGTTTTTT.